The rows below give T cell receptor beta chains drawn from one sample of a study of identifying expanded T cells in peripheral blood. Sequencing used immunoSEQ multiplex PCR; TCRdb keeps in-frame clones, though not all of them. The table has more than 80,000 clones, around 88% seen once; the top ten hold about 4%. Sequenced input: blood. The source of these receptors is a person aged 18 to 75 in good health. Both conserved end residues are part of each CDR3. Fields, in order: D gene, V gene, J gene, CDR3 length, clone size, CDR3 DNA, CDR3 protein. A D gene is named only where the DNA matches it firmly. Clone size is given for some rows only: seen once, a few or many times, or a class if the clone is expanded.

D gene: TRBD1; V gene: TRBV7-2; J gene: TRBJ2-7; CDR3 length: 14; clone size: .; CDR3 DNA: TGTGCCAGCAGCAAAACAGGGGGACGATACGAGCAGTACTTC; CDR3 protein: CASSKTGGRYEQYF
D gene: .; V gene: TRBV6-5; J gene: TRBJ1-6; CDR3 length: 13; clone size: few; CDR3 DNA: TGTGCCAGCAGTTACTCGGATAATTCACCCCTCCACTTT; CDR3 protein: CASSYSDNSPLHF
D gene: .; V gene: TRBV5-1; J gene: TRBJ2-5; CDR3 length: 15; clone size: .; CDR3 DNA: TGCGCCAGCAGCTTGGAAGGCAGGCCAAAAGAGACCCAGTACTTC; CDR3 protein: CASSLEGRPKETQYF
D gene: TRBD1; V gene: TRBV10-2; J gene: TRBJ1-1; CDR3 length: 15; clone size: .; CDR3 DNA: TGCGCCAGCAGTGAGCCGGGACAGGGGAGGACTGAAGCTTTCTTT; CDR3 protein: CASSEPGQGRTEAFF
D gene: .; V gene: TRBV7-2; J gene: TRBJ1-2; CDR3 length: 14; clone size: .; CDR3 DNA: TGTGCCAGCAGCTTAGCAGGGGGAGGGTATGGCTACACCTTC; CDR3 protein: CASSLAGGGYGYTF
D gene: TRBD2; V gene: TRBV4-1; J gene: TRBJ2-1; CDR3 length: 16; clone size: .; CDR3 DNA: TGCGCCAGCAGCCAAGAGCGGGGGGGGACGAACAATGAGCAGTTCTTC; CDR3 protein: CASSQERGGTNNEQFF
D gene: TRBD2; V gene: TRBV6-4; J gene: TRBJ2-1; CDR3 length: 14; clone size: .; CDR3 DNA: TGTGCCAGCAGTGACGAGCGGGAGCCCAATGAGCAGTTCTTC; CDR3 protein: CASSDEREPNEQFF
D gene: .; V gene: TRBV25-1; J gene: TRBJ1-1; CDR3 length: 13; clone size: once; CDR3 DNA: TGTGCCAGCAGTGGGGGGACGCACACTGAAGCTTTCTTT; CDR3 protein: CASSGGTHTEAFF
D gene: TRBD1; V gene: TRBV7-9; J gene: TRBJ2-5; CDR3 length: 14; clone size: .; CDR3 DNA: TGTGCCAGCAGCTTACCAGGGGGCCAAGAGACCCAGTACTTC; CDR3 protein: CASSLPGGQETQYF
D gene: .; V gene: TRBV6-1; J gene: TRBJ1-2; CDR3 length: 13; clone size: .; CDR3 DNA: TGTGCCAGCAGTCTGGAGGGATCCTATGGCTACACCTTC; CDR3 protein: CASSLEGSYGYTF
D gene: .; V gene: TRBV11-2; J gene: TRBJ2-5; CDR3 length: 13; clone size: .; CDR3 DNA: TGTGCCAGCAGCTTAGCTGGGTCGGAGACCCAGTACTTC; CDR3 protein: CASSLAGSETQYF
D gene: TRBD2; V gene: TRBV9; J gene: TRBJ2-7; CDR3 length: 14; clone size: .; CDR3 DNA: TGTGCCAGCAGCGCGACGACTAGCGGGTACGAGCAGTACTTC; CDR3 protein: CASSATTSGYEQYF
D gene: .; V gene: TRBV29-1; J gene: TRBJ2-7; CDR3 length: 11; clone size: .; CDR3 DNA: TGCAGCGTTATAGGGGGTTACGAGCAGTACTTC; CDR3 protein: CSVIGGYEQYF
D gene: .; V gene: TRBV7-9; J gene: TRBJ1-1; CDR3 length: 13; clone size: .; CDR3 DNA: TGTGCCAGCAGCTTTTCCCATCTCTCTGAAGCTTTCTTT; CDR3 protein: CASSFSHLSEAFF
D gene: .; V gene: TRBV21-1; J gene: TRBJ2-1; CDR3 length: 15; clone size: .; CDR3 DNA: TGTGCCAGCAGCAAAGGAGGGACAGGGGGCGGTGAGCAGTTCTTC; CDR3 protein: CASSKGGTGGGEQFF
D gene: .; V gene: TRBV5-1; J gene: TRBJ1-1; CDR3 length: 12; clone size: .; CDR3 DNA: TGCGCCAGCAGTCTGATGGGAGCTGAAGCTTTCTTT; CDR3 protein: CASSLMGAEAFF
D gene: TRBD2; V gene: TRBV4-1; J gene: TRBJ2-7; CDR3 length: 16; clone size: .; CDR3 DNA: TGCGCCAGCAGCCAAGAAGGACTAGCGGGGGACGTCGAGCAGTACTTC; CDR3 protein: CASSQEGLAGDVEQYF
D gene: .; V gene: TRBV4-1; J gene: TRBJ2-1; CDR3 length: 19; clone size: .; CDR3 DNA: TGCGCCAGCAGCCAAGTGTTGTCAGGGGCGACATACAACCGCTATGAGCAGTTCTTC; CDR3 protein: CASSQVLSGATYNRYEQFF
D gene: .; V gene: TRBV9; J gene: TRBJ2-4; CDR3 length: 15; clone size: .; CDR3 DNA: TGTGCCAGCAGCCAAGGGGGCCAGGGGGGAAACATTCAGTACTTC; CDR3 protein: CASSQGGQGGNIQYF
D gene: TRBD1; V gene: TRBV9; J gene: TRBJ2-7; CDR3 length: 15; clone size: once; CDR3 DNA: TGTGCCAGCAGCGGGCCACAGGGGGCCTCCTACGAGCAGTACTTC; CDR3 protein: CASSGPQGASYEQYF
D gene: TRBD1; V gene: TRBV30; J gene: TRBJ2-5; CDR3 length: 15; clone size: .; CDR3 DNA: TGTGCCTGGAATCCGGGACAGAGGACCCAAGAGACCCAGTACTTC; CDR3 protein: CAWNPGQRTQETQYF
D gene: .; V gene: TRBV21-1; J gene: TRBJ2-7; CDR3 length: 18; clone size: once; CDR3 DNA: TGTGCCAGCAGCAAAGCGGTTGGGGGAAGCTCCCCCCCCTACGAGCAGTACTTC; CDR3 protein: CASSKAVGGSSPPYEQYF
D gene: .; V gene: TRBV5-1; J gene: TRBJ2-3; CDR3 length: 15; clone size: once; CDR3 DNA: TGCGCCAGCAGCTTGGAGGTAGCGCCCCGGAATACGCAGTATTTT; CDR3 protein: CASSLEVAPRNTQYF
D gene: .; V gene: TRBV6-4; J gene: TRBJ2-2; CDR3 length: 15; clone size: .; CDR3 DNA: TGTGCCAGCAGTGAAGGAGCGGCCTACACCGGGGAGCTGTTTTTT; CDR3 protein: CASSEGAAYTGELFF